Listed here are 26 T cell receptor beta chains from one sample, sequenced in a study of cytomegalovirus exposure and HLA in healthy donors. Primers: 60 Vbeta forward and 13 Jbeta reverse. Assay used: immunoSEQ multiplex PCR; TCRdb lists only in-frame clones, some missing. The repertoire consists of approximately 150,000 clones, with around 72% occurring once and the leading ten covering 2% to 2.5%. Material: PBMCs. These TCRs come from a man aged 35-49 years in good health and CMV-seronegative.

The chain couples TRBV6-5 to TRBJ1-2; possibly TRBD1 for D (6 bases). The V and J ends lost 6 bases and 4 bases respectively, with 12 bases between them. This CDR3 is 13 amino acids long. CDR1 MNHEY and CDR2 SVGAGI come from the germline V gene. The CDR3 DNA follows: TGTGCCAGCAGCTCAGGGGTGGGCTATGGCTACACCTTC. This translates into CASSSGVGYGYTF.

The chain joins TRBV5-1 to TRBJ1-1; D not resolved. This CDR3 spans 14 amino acids. The V and J ends lost 0 bases and 1 base respectively, with 7 bases between them. In germline, CDR1 is SGHRS, CDR2 YFSETQ. Written as DNA, the CDR3 is TGCGCCAGCAGCTTGGGGGCAGGGAACACTGAAGCTTTCTTT. Translated, it gives CASSLGAGNTEAFF.

The table lists this clone with a few counts. At one of its ends the junction is not consistent with the germline gene, which may arise from a read error. V is TRBV7-9 and J is TRBJ1-1; D unresolved. Germline V gene lookup returns CDR1 SEHNR and CDR2 FQNEAQ (reference sequence). The CDR3 has 12 amino acids. The CDR3 loop reads CSSSYEDTEAFF. CDR3 bases: TGTTCCAGCAGCTATGAGGACACTGAAGCTTTCTTT.

V usage is TRBV6-5 and J usage is TRBJ1-2, with TRBD1 identical over 10 bases. This CDR3 contains 13 residues. CDR1 MNHEY and CDR2 SVGAGI come from the germline V gene. After removal of 5 bases from V and 11 bases from J, the junction contained 8 bases not matched to a gene. Here the CDR3 reads CASSHRDRGGYTF. The DNA for the CDR3 is TGTGCCAGCAGTCACCGGGACAGGGGCGGATACACCTTC.

This clone was seen once. The genes are TRBV7-8 and TRBJ2-1; 11 bases are a match to TRBD2. CDR3 length: 16 amino acids. Germline V CDR1 and CDR2: SGHVS, FQNEAQ. Unmatched junction bases numbered 8, after V lost 2 bases and J lost 8 bases. The CDR3 loop is CASSLTGTSGRDEQFF. CDR3 nucleotide sequence: TGTGCCAGCAGCTTAACCGGGACTAGCGGTAGGGATGAGCAGTTCTTC.

V is TRBV2 and J is TRBJ2-3; TRBD2 matches at 14 bases. The CDR3 runs to 15 residues. V trimming: 6 bases; J trimming: 6 bases; junction bases outside the gene matches: 5. Germline CDR1 is SNHLY and CDR2 is FYNNEI. As DNA, the CDR3 is TGTGCCAGCAGGGGGACTAGCGGGAGACCTGATACGCAGTATTTT. Amino acid sequence: CASRGTSGRPDTQYF.

This chain links TRBV5-4 with TRBJ2-1; 13 nucleotides align to TRBD2. J lost 3 bases, V lost 4 bases, and 7 bases had no gene match. This CDR3 comprises 17 residues. Germline loops: CDR1 SGHNT, CDR2 YYREEE (reference sequence). The CDR3 DNA follows: TGTGCCAGCAGCCATCACGGGACTAGCGGGATCTACAATGAGCAGTTCTTC. Protein: CASSHHGTSGIYNEQFF.

This clone was counted a few times. This chain links TRBV27 with TRBJ2-1; D gene unclear. The germline CDR1 and CDR2 sequences are MNHEY and SMNVEV (reference sequence). This CDR3 is built from 16 residues. Trimming took 3 bases from V and 15 from J, leaving 27 bases between them. CDR3: CASSFGGFYALPQAFF. The CDR3 coding sequence is TGTGCCAGCAGTTTTGGCGGATTCTACGCATTACCCCAAGCGTTCTTC.

J is TRBJ2-5 and V is TRBV30; D not certain. The CDR3 contains 10 residues. The germline V gene encodes CDR1 GTSNPN and CDR2 SVGIG (reference sequence). The V gene lost 2 bases and the J gene lost 5 bases, with 3 bases spanning the gap. The CDR3 loop is CAWSRETQYF. The CDR3 DNA is TGTGCCTGGAGTCGTGAGACCCAGTACTTC.

There are a few counts of this clone. Relative to the germline gene, one junction end is altered; a read error may explain this. The chain is built from TRBV30 and TRBJ2-6; the D gene is possibly TRBD2 (5 bases). Germline V lookup: CDR1 GTSNPN, CDR2 SVGIG (reference sequence). CDR3 length: 11 residues. CDR3 DNA: TGTGCCTGGAGTGTGGCCGGACTTATAAGTTTC. Residues: CAWSVAGLISF.

The chain uses TRBV10-3 and TRBJ2-1; 14 nucleotides align to TRBD2. The junction had 5 bases not matched to a gene; V was cut back by 8 bases and J by 5 bases. The CDR3 is 15 amino acids. The germline V gene encodes CDR1 ENHRY and CDR2 SYGVKD. The CDR3 nucleotides read TGTGCCATCTCCCCGGGACTAGCGGGGGACAATGAGCAGTTCTTC. Translating gives CAISPGLAGDNEQFF.

The rearrangement links TRBV9 to TRBJ2-7; 13 bases fit TRBD2. The CDR3 extends over 16 amino acids. V lost 3 bases to trimming and J lost 2 bases; unmatched junction nucleotides: 5. Germline assignment: CDR1 SGDLS and CDR2 YYNGEE. The CDR3 reads CASSDDGTSGAYEQYF. CDR3 nucleotides: TGTGCCAGCAGCGATGACGGGACTAGCGGGGCCTACGAGCAGTACTTC.

V gene TRBV6-1 combines with J gene TRBJ2-2; 12 positions agree with TRBD2. CDR1 is MNHNS, CDR2 SASEGT, per germline. The CDR3 is made up of 17 amino acids. Trimming took 3 bases from V and 5 from J; bases not matched to a gene: 7. This CDR3 reads CASSDLLAGGPTGELFF. DNA of the CDR3: TGTGCCAGCAGTGACCTGCTAGCGGGGGGGCCGACCGGGGAGCTGTTTTTT.

CDR3 in amino acids: CASADFNSYNEQFF. Written as DNA, the CDR3 is TGTGCCAGCGCAGACTTCAATTCCTACAATGAGCAGTTCTTC. The rearrangement joins TRBV25-1 to TRBJ2-1; D ambiguous. The V gene lost 8 bases and the J gene lost 1 base, with 12 bases spanning the gap. There are 14 residues in the CDR3. CDR1 is MGHDK, CDR2 SYGVNS, per germline. The whole variable domain, remainder taken from reference TRBV25-1 and TRBJ2-1, is EADIYQTPRYLVIGTGKKITLECSQTMGHDKMYWYQQDPGMELHLIHYSYGVNSTEKGDLSSESTVSRIRTEHFPLTLESARPSHTSQYLCASADFNSYNEQFFGPGTRLTVL.

This chain joins TRBV19 and TRBJ1-5, with D tentatively TRBD1 (6 bases). The CDR3 extends over 14 amino acids. The ends were cut back, 9 bases at V and 0 bases at J, with 12 bases in the middle. Germline assignment: CDR1 LNHDA and CDR2 SQIVND (reference sequence). CDR3 loop: CASEQGGSNQPQHF. The CDR3 region has the DNA TGTGCCAGCGAACAGGGCGGTAGCAATCAGCCCCAGCATTTT.

J is TRBJ2-4 and V is TRBV4-2; possible D gene TRBD2, 6 bases. Germline V gives CDR1 LGHNA, CDR2 YNFKEQ. The V gene lost 5 bases and the J gene lost 0 bases, with 8 bases spanning the gap. The CDR3 loop spans 14 amino acids. Written as DNA, the CDR3 is TGTGCCAGCAGCGAGGGACTAGCCAAAAACATTCAGTACTTC. This translates into CASSEGLAKNIQYF.

This chain connects TRBV27 to TRBJ1-3, with TRBD1 matching 7 bases. Germline trimming cut 5 bases from V and 1 base from J; bases unmatched to any gene: 2. The CDR3 totals 14 residues. CDR1 and CDR2 from the germline V gene are MNHEY and SMNVEV (reference sequence). The CDR3 DNA reads as TGTGCCAGCAGTCTGACAGGGTCTGGAAACACCATATATTTT. Translating gives CASSLTGSGNTIYF.

The V gene is TRBV30, the J gene TRBJ1-4, with TRBD1 as a possible D gene (6 bases). Trimming shortened V by 0 bases and J by 7 bases, and 15 bases separated the two germline ends. Germline-derived CDR1 and CDR2 are GTSNPN and SVGIG (reference sequence). This CDR3 has 15 residues. CDR3: CAWSVSGRGTEKLFF. DNA for the CDR3: TGTGCCTGGAGTGTATCAGGCAGGGGCACTGAAAAACTGTTTTTT.

This clone was seen a handful of times. This chain links TRBV29-1 with TRBJ2-1, with 11 bases lining up with TRBD2. After removal of 4 bases from V and 7 bases from J, the junction contained 3 bases not matched to a gene. CDR3 length: 13 residues. Per germline, CDR1 SQVTM and CDR2 ANQGSEA. CDR3 protein: CSVGSGGANEQFF. CDR3 sequence (DNA): TGCAGCGTTGGTAGCGGGGGGGCTAATGAGCAGTTCTTC.

The genes are TRBV6-5 and TRBJ1-2; D not certain. The germline CDR1 and CDR2 sequences are MNHEY and SVGAGI. Trimming cost V 6 bases and J 7 bases, with 21 bases left between them. There are 15 residues in the CDR3. The CDR3 bases are TGTGCCAGCAGCCGCGGCGGCCGGGTGAATATTGGCTACACCTTC. It is translated as CASSRGGRVNIGYTF.

Only one count was recorded for this clone. This chain uses TRBV10-2 with TRBJ2-7, with TRBD2 as a possible D gene (6 bases). Germline V gene lookup returns CDR1 WSHSY and CDR2 SAAADI. This CDR3 region has 14 residues. V was clipped by 5 bases and J by 1 base, with 12 bases between them. CDR3 coding DNA: TGCGCCAGCAGTACCACGGCGGGGTCCTACGAGCAGTACTTC. The encoded protein is CASSTTAGSYEQYF.

The CDR3 region has the DNA TGTGCCAGCAGTATCGGGGGGCGGGAGACCCAGTACTTC. Amino acids: CASSIGGRETQYF. The chain couples TRBV28 to TRBJ2-5; a weak D match, TRBD2 (7 bases). V shed 5 bases and J shed 5 bases, with 12 bases lying between them. The CDR3 is 13 residues long. Germline V CDR1 and CDR2: MDHEN, SYDVKM.

This clone appeared a few times. The J gene is TRBJ1-1, the V gene TRBV9, with D perhaps TRBD1 (5 bases). V lost 0 bases, J lost 1 base, and 7 bases lay in between. Germline V gene data show CDR1 as SGDLS and CDR2 as YYNGEE. The CDR3 totals 14 residues. CDR3 sequence (DNA): TGTGCCAGCAGCGTAGTGGGGGGGAACACTGAAGCTTTCTTT. Protein: CASSVVGGNTEAFF. Complete variable domain (other parts from reference TRBV9 and TRBJ1-1): DSGVTQTPKHLITATGQRVTLRCSPRSGDLSVYWYQQSLDQGLQFLIQYYNGEERAKGNILERFSAQQFPDLHSELNLSSLELGDSALYFCASSVVGGNTEAFFGQGTRLTVV.

This clone turned up a few times. The V and J genes are TRBV7-2 and TRBJ1-1; D ambiguous. The CDR3 has 14 amino acids. Germline loops: CDR1 SGHTA, CDR2 FQGNSA. Trimming took 7 bases from V and 0 from J, leaving 12 bases between them. In DNA form, the CDR3 reads TGTGCCAGCAAGAGACTCCACCTGAACACTGAAGCTTTCTTT. Its translation: CASKRLHLNTEAFF.

The CDR3 is CATSRTGSGYEQYF. The CDR3 DNA sequence: TGTGCCACCAGCAGAACAGGGTCGGGGTACGAGCAGTACTTC. The chain combines TRBV15 with TRBJ2-7, with a possible D match to TRBD1 (6 bases). V shed 2 bases and J shed 4 bases, with 12 bases lying between them. Germline-derived CDR1 and CDR2 are LNHNV and YYDKDF (reference sequence). The CDR3 spans 14 residues.

The chain carries TRBV25-1 and TRBJ2-3; 8 bases are a match to TRBD2. The V gene's germline CDR1 is MGHDK and CDR2 SYGVNS. The CDR3 extends over 12 amino acids. The trim removed 9 bases at V and 3 bases at J, leaving 2 bases unmatched. The CDR3 DNA reads as TGTGCCAGTAGCGGGAATACAGATACGCAGTATTTT. Its protein product is CASSGNTDTQYF.